Sequencing of this T cell receptor (beta chain) was carried out in a study of blood T cell repertoires in COVID-19. Whole-study context: The samples span acute and convalescent COVID-19 from the United States, Italy and Spain. PBMCs, B-cell-depleted T cells, or T cells were the source of the cDNA or gDNA that made up the material.

Clones were read by immunoSEQ multiplex PCR, and TCRdb kept only the in-frame ones, dropping some. The sample includes 120,000 to 150,000 clones, about 82% of them seen just once. The germline gives CDR1 MDHEN, CDR2 SYDVKM. The V end was cut by 6 bases, the J end by 2 bases, with 14 bases between. This CDR3 is built from 15 residues. The rearrangement uses TRBV28 and TRBJ1-5; D might be TRBD1 (6 bases). Sequences were obtained from peripheral blood. The clonotype was recovered from a woman aged 40 to 50 with active or convalescent COVID-19. CDR3 amino acids: CASSYSGVGNQPQHF. The DNA for the CDR3 is TGTGCCAGCAGCTACTCAGGGGTAGGCAATCAGCCCCAGCATTTT.